These 6 T cell receptor beta chains share one sample of origin, sequenced in a study of a mutant IDH1 vaccine in newly diagnosed glioma. Documented time point: baseline, week 1 (first vaccination visit). Specified treatment: pre-vaccination baseline after standard-of-care therapy. Sequencing used immunoSEQ multiplex PCR; TCRdb keeps in-frame clones, though not all of them. Of under 35,000 clones detected, over 75% appear once; the ten largest clones hold approximately 19%. The source material was PBMCs, sampled from a glioma patient treated with radiotherapy, temozolomide or both. These TCRs come from a man aged 25 to 40 with glioma.

The chain joins TRBV7-9 to TRBJ1-2; D may be TRBD1 (5 bases). Germline V gene data show CDR1 as SEHNR and CDR2 as FQNEAQ (reference sequence). The CDR3 sequence is 13 residues long. V was trimmed by 9 bases and J by 0 bases, leaving 11 bases between them. The CDR3 DNA sequence: TGTGCCAGGGAAGGGGAGCCTAACTATGGCTACACCTTC. This translates into CAREGEPNYGYTF.

The chain has TRBV27 and TRBJ2-6, with TRBD1 identical over 9 bases. The CDR3 covers 19 residues. The trim removed 2 bases at V and 2 bases at J, leaving 10 bases unmatched. CDR1 is MNHEY and CDR2 is SMNVEV in the germline V gene (reference sequence). CDR3 protein: CASSLLRPGQGPGANVLTF. The CDR3 DNA sequence: TGTGCCAGCAGTTTACTTAGACCGGGACAGGGACCTGGGGCCAACGTCCTGACTTTC.

This chain joins TRBV29-1 and TRBJ1-4; D is unclear. CDR3 length: 12 residues. The V gene lost 6 bases and the J gene lost 6 bases, with 11 bases spanning the gap. Germline-derived CDR1 and CDR2 are SQVTM and ANQGSEA. The CDR3 is CSVRSGDEKLFF. CDR3 nucleotide sequence: TGCAGCGTCCGTTCGGGAGATGAAAAACTGTTTTTT.

This clone was seen just once. This sequence joins TRBV10-3 and TRBJ1-2; D is uncertain. Germline V gene data show CDR1 as ENHRY and CDR2 as SYGVKD. The V gene lost 6 bases and the J gene lost 1 base, with 9 bases spanning the gap. This CDR3 is 13 amino acids long. CDR3 in DNA: TGTGCCATCAGGGACCTGGATAACTATGGCTACACCTTC. It specifies CAIRDLDNYGYTF.

The chain recombines TRBV9 with TRBJ2-5, with 7 bases lining up with TRBD2. The J segment lost 4 bases and the V segment lost 2 bases, leaving 8 bases of the junction unmatched. Per germline, CDR1 SGDLS and CDR2 YYNGEE. The CDR3 is 15 residues long. The chain's CDR3 is CASSVSTGGTETQYF. The CDR3 nucleotides are TGTGCCAGCAGCGTTTCGACCGGGGGGACAGAGACCCAGTACTTC. Drawing the rest from reference TRBV9 and TRBJ2-5, the complete variable domain is DSGVTQTPKHLITATGQRVTLRCSPRSGDLSVYWYQQSLDQGLQFLIQYYNGEERAKGNILERFSAQQFPDLHSELNLSSLELGDSALYFCASSVSTGGTETQYFGPGTRLLVL.

This clone was detected a few times. The V call is TRBV30, the J call TRBJ1-4; D uncertain. V lost 0 bases to trimming and J lost 5 bases, with 7 bases between them. The CDR3 spans 13 residues. The germline V gene encodes CDR1 GTSNPN and CDR2 SVGIG (reference sequence). The CDR3 is CAWSVRQNEKLFF. For the CDR3, the DNA is TGTGCCTGGAGTGTACGTCAGAATGAAAAACTGTTTTTT.